Below are 27 T cell receptor beta chains sequenced from a single sample in a study of T cell repertoires in cytomegalovirus infection (dated by TCRdb to the late 2010s). Taken with the paper, the label for treatment or condition translates to: in vitro stimulation with specific CMV peptide epitopes to enrich CMV-specific T cells. Antigens of these TCRs are unknown. Sequenced on an Illumina HiSeq 1500. TCRdb handled the public reads itself, with Q25 trimming in fastp and clone calling in MiXCR, and kept productive beta chains. Rows with one shared CDR3 protein collapse into an entry with the most common genes and DNA. The sample table holds roughly 500,000 distinct CDR3 sequences, of which 30% to 40% were seen once. The ten most abundant clones make up 17% of the sample. The sequenced sample was cultured PBMCs, obtained from culture after CMV antigen stimulation. The origin of the receptors is a human donor in good health (CMV status not recorded). Some clones in this sample may be carry-over from other donors' samples.

The table lists this clonotype with a few counts. The V and J genes are TRBV24-1 and TRBJ2-1; D remains ambiguous. Germline V gene data show CDR1 as KGHDR and CDR2 as SFDVKD. CDR3 length equals 18 residues. The ends were cut back, 4 bases at V and 0 bases at J, with 18 bases in the middle. The CDR3 here is CATSDPAAELSSYNEQFF. Here the CDR3 DNA reads TGTGCCACCAGTGACCCTGCCGCGGAATTGAGCTCCTACAATGAGCAGTTCTTC.

The table lists this clonotype with a few counts. The genes are TRBV5-4 and TRBJ2-7; TRBD1 or TRBD2 may be the D gene (5 bases each). This CDR3 comprises 14 residues. With 3 bases removed from V and 2 bases from J, the gap between germline ends came to 12 bases. In germline, CDR1 is SGHNT, CDR2 YYREEE (reference sequence). For the CDR3, the DNA is TGTGCCAGCAGCTACGCAGGGAGAACCTACGAGCAGTACTTC. Protein product: CASSYAGRTYEQYF.

V gene TRBV20-1 combines with J gene TRBJ2-3; 9 bases map to TRBD2. The CDR3 spans 16 residues. With 0 bases clipped from V and 2 bases from J, the junction kept 6 bases outside the gene matches. Per the germline V gene, CDR1 is DFQATT and CDR2 is SNEGSKA (reference sequence). Here the CDR3 reads CSARDSGTSFTDTQYF. The CDR3 nucleotides read TGCAGTGCTAGAGACTCCGGGACTAGCTTCACAGATACGCAGTATTTT.

The chain carries TRBV7-2 and TRBJ1-4; 7 bases map to TRBD1. This CDR3 has 18 amino acids. Germline V gene lookup returns CDR1 SGHTA and CDR2 FQGNSA. The V and J ends lost 5 bases and 1 base, in that order; junction bases with no gene match: 13. The CDR3 DNA reads as TGTGCCAGCAGCCACACTTATAGGGGGCGGGAAACTAATGAAAAACTGTTTTTT. It is translated as CASSHTYRGRETNEKLFF.

The chain recombines TRBV7-2 with TRBJ1-2; no clear D gene. Germline lookup yields CDR1 SGHTA and CDR2 FQGNSA. The CDR3 loop spans 15 amino acids. The V and J ends lost 0 bases and 1 base respectively, with 9 bases between them. The CDR3 is CASSLARQSNYGYTF. The CDR3 coding sequence is TGTGCCAGCAGCTTAGCGCGCCAGAGTAACTATGGCTACACCTTC.

This clonotype was seen only a few times. The rearrangement joins TRBV28 to TRBJ2-3; 8 bases line up with TRBD1. V lost 5 bases and J lost 7; bases outside the gene matches: 14. This CDR3 comprises 16 residues. Germline lookup yields CDR1 MDHEN and CDR2 SYDVKM. CDR3 in DNA: TGTGCCAGCAGTGAACTCACCGGGACAGGAGCGTATACGCAGTATTTT. The encoded protein is CASSELTGTGAYTQYF.

This clonotype has only a few counts. The chain is built from TRBV19 and TRBJ1-2, with 9 bases aligning to TRBD1. Trimming took 4 bases from V and 8 from J; bases not matched to a gene: 8. Germline assignment: CDR1 LNHDA and CDR2 SQIVND (reference sequence). CDR3 length: 14 amino acids. The CDR3 region is CASSTIQGARGYTF. The CDR3 region has the DNA TGTGCCAGTAGTACCATACAGGGGGCGCGCGGCTACACCTTC.

This chain joins TRBV28 and TRBJ2-7; 14 nucleotides line up with TRBD2. This CDR3 contains 15 residues. V shed 6 bases, J shed 6 bases, and the junction held 7 bases outside the gene matches. Germline assignment: CDR1 MDHEN and CDR2 SYDVKM. CDR3 protein: CASSPGTSGSLEQYF. The CDR3 DNA reads TGTGCCAGCAGCCCCGGGACTAGCGGGAGTCTCGAGCAGTACTTC.

V gene TRBV28 combines with J gene TRBJ2-1; D possibly uses TRBD1 or TRBD2 (5 bases each). The V gene's germline CDR1 is MDHEN and CDR2 SYDVKM. V was shortened by 5 bases and J by 12 bases, with 14 bases between the two germline ends. The CDR3 contains 12 residues. The DNA for the CDR3 is TGTGCCAGCAGTCCCGGGGCCCGACGGCAGTTCTTC. Its translation: CASSPGARRQFF. Using reference TRBV28 and TRBJ2-1 for the parts outside the CDR3, the full variable domain is DVKVTQSSRYLVKRTGEKVFLECVQDMDHENMFWYRQDPGLGLRLIYFSYDVKMKEKGDIPEGYSVSREKKERFSLILESASTNQTSMYLCASSPGARRQFFGPGTRLTVL.

The sample holds a few counts of this clonotype. This chain uses TRBV7-2 with TRBJ2-2; D call uncertain. The CDR3 loop spans 13 amino acids. V dropped 1 base and J dropped 7 bases, with 7 bases sitting between them. Germline V gene sequence: CDR1 SGHTA, CDR2 FQGNSA. CDR3 nucleotide sequence: TGTGCCAGCAGCTTAGGCGTGGGCGGGGAGCTGTTTTTT. Translating it yields CASSLGVGGELFF.

This clonotype has a handful of counts. This rearrangement joins TRBV5-1 to TRBJ2-1; 7 bases match TRBD1. Per the germline V gene, CDR1 is SGHRS and CDR2 is YFSETQ. This CDR3 comprises 14 residues. V was pared by 4 bases and J by 3 bases, with 4 bases of the junction left unmatched. CDR3 protein: CASSGGTVYNEQFF. The CDR3, as DNA: TGCGCCAGCAGCGGTGGGACAGTCTACAATGAGCAGTTCTTC.

The table lists this clonotype with a few counts. The chain joins TRBV7-6 to TRBJ2-7; a possible D gene is TRBD2 (5 bases). The CDR3 covers 15 residues. Germline lookup yields CDR1 SGHVS and CDR2 FNYEAQ. The V end was cut by 3 bases, the J end by 1 base, with 13 bases between. Written as DNA, the CDR3 is TGTGCCAGCAGCTTGAGCGGAGCGGAATCCTACGAGCAGTACGTC. This encodes CASSLSGAESYEQYV.

V gene TRBV29-1 combines with J gene TRBJ2-1, with D possibly TRBD2 on 6 matching bases. The V end was cut by 0 bases, the J end by 5 bases, with 20 bases between. Germline lookup yields CDR1 SQVTM and CDR2 ANQGSEA. This CDR3 spans 17 amino acids. The CDR3 spells CSVEDGASRGIHNEQFF. CDR3 in DNA: TGCAGCGTTGAAGATGGGGCCAGCCGGGGGATTCACAATGAGCAGTTCTTC.

The chain is built from TRBV24-1 and TRBJ2-5; D not certain. From germline, CDR1 is KGHDR and CDR2 SFDVKD. Trimming took off 2 bases at V and 2 bases at J, with 14 bases between the two ends. The CDR3 covers 16 residues. This CDR3 reads CATSDSLNLKQETQYF. DNA for the CDR3: TGTGCCACCAGTGATTCTCTTAACCTCAAACAAGAGACCCAGTACTTC.

V and J are TRBV20-1 and TRBJ2-3, with D perhaps matching TRBD1 (5 bases). The CDR3 runs to 14 residues. Germline CDR1 reads DFQATT; CDR2 reads SNEGSKA (reference sequence). V lost 3 bases to trimming and J lost 0 bases, with 10 bases between them. This CDR3 is CSARGDRSTDTQYF. In nucleotides, the CDR3 is TGCAGTGCTAGGGGTGACAGAAGCACAGATACGCAGTATTTT.

The J gene is TRBJ1-5, the V gene TRBV28; the D gene is possibly TRBD1 (6 bases). CDR1 and CDR2 from the germline V gene are MDHEN and SYDVKM. The ends were cut back, 3 bases at V and 6 bases at J, with 12 bases in the middle. The CDR3 is made up of 14 amino acids. In DNA form, the CDR3 reads TGTGCCAGCAGTTTTCCGGACAGTGGTCAGCCCCAGCATTTT. Translated, it gives CASSFPDSGQPQHF. Full variable domain (missing parts from reference TRBV28 and TRBJ1-5): DVKVTQSSRYLVKRTGEKVFLECVQDMDHENMFWYRQDPGLGLRLIYFSYDVKMKEKGDIPEGYSVSREKKERFSLILESASTNQTSMYLCASSFPDSGQPQHFGDGTRLSIL.

This clonotype was recorded a few times. This chain uses TRBV27 with TRBJ2-7; 11 bases map to TRBD1. CDR3 length equals 15 residues. Germline CDR1 reads MNHEY; CDR2 reads SMNVEV (reference sequence). V trimming: 4 bases; J trimming: 0 bases; junction bases outside the gene matches: 2. CDR3 in amino acids: CASSWGTGGSYEQYF. The CDR3 DNA reads TGTGCCAGCAGTTGGGGGACAGGGGGCTCCTACGAGCAGTACTTC.

This chain connects TRBV12-3 or TRBV12-4 to TRBJ2-3, with TRBD2 identical over 12 bases. The J segment lost 5 bases and the V segment lost 6 bases, leaving 6 bases of the junction unmatched. CDR3 length equals 15 residues. CDR3 in amino acids: CASSPTSGSRDTQYF. Here the CDR3 DNA reads TGTGCCAGCAGCCCGACTAGCGGGAGTAGAGATACGCAGTATTTT.

The chain combines TRBV7-1 with TRBJ1-1; TRBD1 matches 12 bases. TRBV7-1 is noted as an ORF with a role that remains uncertain. The ends lost 6 bases at V and 5 bases at J; junction bases unmatched: 10. The CDR3 has 16 residues. The CDR3 sequence: CASRSPGQGARTEAFF. The CDR3 region has the DNA TGTGCCAGCAGGTCCCCGGGACAGGGGGCTAGGACTGAAGCTTTCTTT.

This clonotype was detected only a few times. This chain uses TRBV20-1 with TRBJ1-2; no clear D gene. V was cut by 4 bases and J by 6 bases, with 15 bases left in between. CDR1 and CDR2 (germline): DFQATT, SNEGSKA (reference sequence). The CDR3 has 13 amino acids. The CDR3 sequence: CSAILRGFDGYTF. The CDR3 DNA sequence: TGCAGTGCTATTCTCCGGGGATTTGATGGCTACACCTTC.

V is TRBV20-1 and J is TRBJ1-6; a weak D match, TRBD1 (5 bases). V lost 2 bases, J lost 0 bases, and 14 bases lay in between. CDR1 is DFQATT, CDR2 SNEGSKA, per germline (reference sequence). This CDR3 comprises 17 residues. The CDR3: CSARRTGLGSYNSPLHF. CDR3 in DNA: TGCAGTGCTAGACGCACAGGTCTCGGCTCCTATAATTCACCCCTCCACTTT.

This clonotype showed up many times. The J gene is TRBJ1-5, the V gene TRBV28; D perhaps matches TRBD1 (5 bases). Per the germline V gene, CDR1 is MDHEN and CDR2 is SYDVKM. The CDR3 sequence is 14 residues long. The V end was cut by 8 bases, the J end by 6 bases, with 17 bases between. The CDR3 loop reads CASSQGTLGQPQHF. For the CDR3, the DNA is TGTGCCAGCTCCCAGGGAACTCTCGGTCAGCCCCAGCATTTT.

The gene calls are TRBV6-8 and TRBJ1-1, with unresolved D. Trimming removed 0 bases from V and 0 bases from J, with 8 bases in between. The CDR3 runs 15 residues. Germline loops: CDR1 MNHGY, CDR2 SAAAGT. The CDR3 bases are TGTGCCAGCAGTTACTCGGTCAGACTGAACACTGAAGCTTTCTTT. Translating gives CASSYSVRLNTEAFF.

This clonotype was recorded many times. The V gene is TRBV7-2, the J gene TRBJ2-5; 8 bases align to TRBD2. This CDR3 spans 17 amino acids. Losses at the gene ends were 2 bases for V and 6 bases for J; bases not matched to a gene: 14. Germline CDR1 and CDR2: SGHTA and FQGNSA. In nucleotides, the CDR3 is TGTGCCAGCAGCTTATTCCCCCCCGCGGGAGGTTGGAAGACCCAGTACTTC. Its translation: CASSLFPPAGGWKTQYF.

The chain uses TRBV28 and TRBJ1-1; a possible D gene is TRBD1 (5 bases). The CDR3 runs 14 residues. V was cut by 5 bases and J by 1 base, with 11 bases left in between. Germline loops: CDR1 MDHEN, CDR2 SYDVKM. CDR3 DNA: TGTGCCAGCAGTACCCGACAGTGGAACACTGAAGCTTTCTTT. Its translation is CASSTRQWNTEAFF.

This clonotype has just a few counts. This chain uses TRBV6-2 or TRBV6-3 with TRBJ2-2, with 7 nucleotides matching TRBD2. Germline CDR1 reads MNHEY; CDR2 reads SVGEGT. V lost 6 bases and J lost 4; bases outside the gene matches: 11. The CDR3 is 16 amino acids. The CDR3 DNA follows: TGTGCCAGCAGAAATGGGGGACTACCAAGCACCGGGGAGCTGTTTTTT. Protein: CASRNGGLPSTGELFF.

The CDR3 DNA sequence: TGTGCCAGCAGCTTGGACAACCAAGAGACCCAGTACTTC. It codes for CASSLDNQETQYF. V is TRBV7-6 and J is TRBJ2-5; TRBD1 might be the D (5 bases). CDR1 is SGHVS and CDR2 is FNYEAQ in the germline V gene. The CDR3 totals 13 residues. The V and J ends lost 3 bases and 0 bases respectively, with 5 bases between them.